The T cell receptor beta chain under discussion was sequenced for a study of cytomegalovirus exposure and HLA in healthy donors. The V end lost 6 bases, the J end lost 4 bases, and 7 bases lay between the germline ends. Per the germline V gene, CDR1 is SGHTA and CDR2 is FQGNSA. The CDR3 runs to 12 residues. PCR employed 60 Vbeta and 13 Jbeta primers. Profiled with immunoSEQ multiplex PCR; TCRdb holds only in-frame clones, not every one. This sample's clone table lists tens of thousands of clones. Sequencing input: PBMCs. This clonotype was sampled from a female donor in good health and CMV-seropositive. This chain links TRBV7-2 with TRBJ1-5; no definite D call. The CDR3 loop is CASRNSNQPQHF. Here the CDR3 DNA reads TGTGCCAGCAGGAACAGTAATCAGCCCCAGCATTTT.